A single sample gave rise to the 15 T cell receptor beta chains below, sequenced in a study of T cell responses to AZD1222 COVID-19 vaccine. Method: immunoSEQ multiplex PCR; TCRdb's copy keeps in-frame clones and lacks some. The table shows about 130,000 clones, with around 85% occurring only once. The material was peripheral blood, obtained on day 0 of AZD1222 vaccination. These receptors originate from an adult in good health.

This clone was picked up one time. The chain couples TRBV11-2 to TRBJ1-4; possible D gene TRBD1, 6 bases. Germline CDR1 and CDR2: SGHAT and FQNNGV. This CDR3 contains 14 residues. V lost 0 bases to trimming and J lost 7 bases, with 9 bases between them. For the CDR3, the DNA is TGTGCCAGCAGCTTAGATCGAGGGGGTGAAAAACTGTTTTTT. Translated, it gives CASSLDRGGEKLFF.

This chain uses TRBV5-1 with TRBJ2-3, with 7 bases identical to TRBD2. The V segment lost 4 bases and the J segment 3 bases; nucleotides outside the gene matches: 8. This CDR3 is 15 amino acids long. The V gene's germline CDR1 is SGHRS and CDR2 YFSETQ. The CDR3 bases are TGCGCCAGCAGCCCGGGGGGTCGGGGAACAGATACGCAGTATTTT. Encoded protein: CASSPGGRGTDTQYF.

This rearrangement joins TRBV3-1 (or the pseudogene TRBV3-2) to TRBJ2-1; D is perhaps TRBD2 (6 bases). Germline lookup yields CDR1 LGHDT and CDR2 YNNKEL (reference sequence). The CDR3 spans 13 residues. V gave up 4 bases and J gave up 8 bases, with 12 bases separating them. The CDR3 sequence is CASSLGLTDEQFF. The CDR3 DNA sequence: TGTGCCAGCAGCCTTGGACTAACCGATGAGCAGTTCTTC.

This chain uses TRBV28 with TRBJ1-2; D gene uncertain. CDR3 length equals 12 residues. The V end was cut by 8 bases, the J end by 5 bases, with 12 bases between. Looked up from germline, CDR1 is MDHEN and CDR2 is SYDVKM. CDR3 residues: CASRTPPYGYTF. CDR3 coding DNA: TGTGCCAGCCGGACCCCGCCTTATGGCTACACCTTC.

The chain recombines TRBV19 with TRBJ1-2; D not resolved. The CDR3 extends over 13 amino acids. The V end was cut by 7 bases, the J end by 7 bases, with 16 bases between. Germline loops: CDR1 LNHDA, CDR2 SQIVND (reference sequence). CDR3 region: CASTLGLGGGYTF. As DNA, the CDR3 is TGTGCCAGTACCCTTGGGTTGGGTGGTGGCTACACCTTC. The whole variable domain, remainder taken from reference TRBV19 and TRBJ1-2, is DGGITQSPKYLFRKEGQNVTLSCEQNLNHDAMYWYRQDPGQGLRLIYYSQIVNDFQKGDIAEGYSVSREKKESFPLTVTSAQKNPTAFYLCASTLGLGGGYTFGSGTRLTVV.

The chain joins TRBV5-1 to TRBJ2-1; no definite D call. V was cut by 0 bases and J by 6 bases, with 7 bases left in between. Germline CDR1 is SGHRS and CDR2 is YFSETQ. The CDR3 covers 13 residues. CDR3 bases: TGCGCCAGCAGCTTGGATAGCCTCAATGAGCAGTTCTTC. Its protein is CASSLDSLNEQFF.

The chain joins TRBV11-2 to TRBJ1-3; the D is unclear. Trimming left V 7 bases short and J 1 base short, with 8 bases between. Germline lookup yields CDR1 SGHAT and CDR2 FQNNGV. The CDR3 runs 13 residues. The CDR3 region is CASNPRSGNTIYF. The CDR3 DNA reads TGTGCCAGCAACCCACGATCTGGAAACACCATATATTTT. The entire variable domain, with the rest obtained from reference TRBV11-2 and TRBJ1-3, is as follows: EAGVAQSPRYKIIEKRQSVAFWCNPISGHATLYWYQQILGQGPKLLIQFQNNGVVDDSQLPKDRFSAERLKGVDSTLKIQPAKLEDSAVYLCASNPRSGNTIYFGEGSWLTVV.

This chain connects TRBV18 to TRBJ2-7; possible D gene TRBD2, 6 bases. The V gene lost 3 bases and the J gene lost 2 bases, with 23 bases spanning the gap. This CDR3 is 18 amino acids long. Germline assignment: CDR1 KGHSH and CDR2 LQKENI. The CDR3 protein is CASSPPVGVGTGAYEQYF. The CDR3 DNA reads as TGTGCCAGCTCACCCCCGGTAGGGGTGGGGACTGGAGCCTACGAGCAGTACTTC.

The rearrangement uses TRBV2 and TRBJ2-3; TRBD2 might be the D (6 bases). The CDR3 is 16 amino acids. The germline CDR1 and CDR2 sequences are SNHLY and FYNNEI. With 7 bases removed from V and 10 bases from J, the gap between germline ends came to 27 bases. The CDR3 reads CASNPWGTAGSSPQYF. Written as DNA, the CDR3 is TGTGCCAGCAACCCTTGGGGGACTGCGGGGTCGTCGCCGCAGTATTTT.

The CDR3 sequence: CASSAPRAEASGYTF. CDR3 in DNA: TGTGCCAGCAGTGCCCCCCGGGCGGAGGCCTCTGGCTACACCTTC. V is TRBV6-6 and J is TRBJ1-2, with D unclear. Trimming cost V 5 bases and J 7 bases, with 20 bases left between them. Germline lookup yields CDR1 MNHNY and CDR2 SVGAGI (reference sequence). The CDR3 totals 15 residues.

The chain is built from TRBV27 and TRBJ1-2, with D tentatively TRBD1 (6 bases). CDR1 and CDR2 (germline): MNHEY, SMNVEV (reference sequence). Trimming removed 5 bases from V and 1 base from J, with 8 bases in between. The CDR3 has 13 residues. CDR3: CASSTQGNYGYTF. CDR3 sequence (DNA): TGTGCCAGCAGTACACAGGGTAACTATGGCTACACCTTC.

The CDR3 coding sequence is TGTGCCAGCAGCTCTGGGACAGGCACCTCTCACGGCTACACCTTC. Translation: CASSSGTGTSHGYTF. The V gene is TRBV28, the J gene TRBJ1-2; 8 nucleotides line up with TRBD1. This CDR3 has 15 residues. The J segment lost 8 bases and the V segment lost 6 bases, leaving 14 bases of the junction unmatched. From germline, CDR1 is MDHEN and CDR2 SYDVKM.

The gene calls are TRBV3-1 (or the pseudogene TRBV3-2) and TRBJ2-7; D may be TRBD1 (5 bases). CDR1 and CDR2 (germline): LGHDT, YNNKEL (reference sequence). This CDR3 region has 15 residues. The ends were cut back, 4 bases at V and 6 bases at J, with 19 bases in the middle. The CDR3 bases are TGTGCCAGCAGCCGCGACAGCGCCTCAGGCAGCGAGCAGTACTTC. Protein sequence: CASSRDSASGSEQYF.

This chain links TRBV5-8 with TRBJ2-2, with D possibly being TRBD2 (6 bases). The germline V gene has CDR1 SGHTS and CDR2 YDEGEE. The germline V and J ends were trimmed by 6 bases and 5 bases, with 26 bases remaining between them. This CDR3 is 18 amino acids long. The CDR3 spells CASTFSLFSGDGTGELFF. CDR3 bases: TGTGCCAGCACATTTTCACTTTTTTCGGGAGACGGGACCGGGGAGCTGTTTTTT. The variable domain in full, completed from reference TRBV5-8 and TRBJ2-2, reads EAGVTQSPTHLIKTRGQQATLRCSPISGHTSVYWYQQALGLGLQFLLWYDEGEERNRGNFPPRFSGRQFPNYSSELNVNALELEDSALYLCASTFSLFSGDGTGELFFGEGSRLTVL.

This clone was seen more than once but under ten times. The sample carries other DNA sequences with the same CDR3. The rearrangement links TRBV18 to TRBJ1-5; maybe TRBD1 (5 bases). V lost 3 bases and J 3 bases, leaving 9 bases between the germline ends. The germline V gene encodes CDR1 KGHSH and CDR2 LQKENI. This CDR3 is built from 14 residues. The CDR3 nucleotides are TGTGCCAGCTCACCCGGGACCGCCAATCAGCCCCAGCATTTT. It yields the protein CASSPGTANQPQHF. Variable domain in full (rest from reference TRBV18 and TRBJ1-5): NAGVMQNPRHLVRRRGQEARLRCSPMKGHSHVYWYRQLPEEGLKFMVYLQKENIIDESGMPKERFSAEFPKEGPSILRIQQVVRGDSAAYFCASSPGTANQPQHFGDGTRLSIL.